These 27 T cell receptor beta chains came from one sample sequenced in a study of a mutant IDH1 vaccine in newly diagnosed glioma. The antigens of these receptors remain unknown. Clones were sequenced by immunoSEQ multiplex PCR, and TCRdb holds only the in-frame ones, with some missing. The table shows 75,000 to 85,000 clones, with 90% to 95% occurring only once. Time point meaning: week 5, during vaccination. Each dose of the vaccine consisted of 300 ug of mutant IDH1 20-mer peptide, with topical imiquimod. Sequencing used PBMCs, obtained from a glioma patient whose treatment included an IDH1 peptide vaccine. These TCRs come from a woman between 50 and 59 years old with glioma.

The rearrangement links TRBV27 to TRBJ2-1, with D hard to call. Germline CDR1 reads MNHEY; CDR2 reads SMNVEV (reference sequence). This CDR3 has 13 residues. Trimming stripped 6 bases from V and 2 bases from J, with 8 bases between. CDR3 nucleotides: TGTGCCAGCAGCGATGCGACCTACAATGAGCAGTTCTTC. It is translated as CASSDATYNEQFF.

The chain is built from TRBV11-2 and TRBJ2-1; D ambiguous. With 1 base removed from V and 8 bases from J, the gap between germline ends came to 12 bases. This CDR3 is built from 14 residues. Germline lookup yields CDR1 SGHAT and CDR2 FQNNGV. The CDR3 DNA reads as TGTGCCAGCAGCTTAGCGTCGGGTTGGGATGAGCAGTTCTTC. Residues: CASSLASGWDEQFF.

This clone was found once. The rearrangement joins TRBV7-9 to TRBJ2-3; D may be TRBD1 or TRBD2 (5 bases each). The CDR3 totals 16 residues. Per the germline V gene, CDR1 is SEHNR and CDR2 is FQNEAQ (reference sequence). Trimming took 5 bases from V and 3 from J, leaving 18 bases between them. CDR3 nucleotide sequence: TGTGCCAGCAGCCTCCGGGACCCCGAAGGGACAGATACGCAGTATTTT. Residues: CASSLRDPEGTDTQYF.

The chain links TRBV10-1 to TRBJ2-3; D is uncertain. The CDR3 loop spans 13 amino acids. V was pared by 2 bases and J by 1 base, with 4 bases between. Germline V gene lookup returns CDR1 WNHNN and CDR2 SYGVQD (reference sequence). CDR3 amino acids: CASSEGGTDTQYF. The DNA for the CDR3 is TGCGCCAGCAGTGAGGGGGGCACAGATACGCAGTATTTT.

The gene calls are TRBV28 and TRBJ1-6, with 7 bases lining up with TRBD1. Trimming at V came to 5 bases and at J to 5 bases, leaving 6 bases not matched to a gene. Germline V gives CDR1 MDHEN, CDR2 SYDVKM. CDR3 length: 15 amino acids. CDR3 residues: CASSAGTVHNSPLHF. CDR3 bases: TGTGCCAGCAGTGCAGGGACAGTTCATAATTCACCCCTCCACTTT.

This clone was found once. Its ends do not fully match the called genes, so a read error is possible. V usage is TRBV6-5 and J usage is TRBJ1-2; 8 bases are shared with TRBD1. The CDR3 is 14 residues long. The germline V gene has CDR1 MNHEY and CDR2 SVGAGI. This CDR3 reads CASSDSTGASGYTF. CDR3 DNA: TGTGCCAGCAGTGACTCGACAGGGGCGAGTGGCTACACCTTC.

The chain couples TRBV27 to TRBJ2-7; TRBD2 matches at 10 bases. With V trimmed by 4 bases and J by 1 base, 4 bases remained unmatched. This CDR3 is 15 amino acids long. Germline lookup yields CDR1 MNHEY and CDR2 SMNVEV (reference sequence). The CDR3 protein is CASSSLAGESYEQYF. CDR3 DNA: TGTGCCAGCAGTTCGCTAGCGGGAGAATCCTACGAGCAGTACTTC.

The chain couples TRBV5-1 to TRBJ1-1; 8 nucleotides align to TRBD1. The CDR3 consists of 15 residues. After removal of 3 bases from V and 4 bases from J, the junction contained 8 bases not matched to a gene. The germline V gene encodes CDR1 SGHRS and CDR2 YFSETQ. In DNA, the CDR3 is TGCGCCAGCAGCTCGACGCGACAGGGGCGCACTGAAGCTTTCTTT. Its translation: CASSSTRQGRTEAFF.

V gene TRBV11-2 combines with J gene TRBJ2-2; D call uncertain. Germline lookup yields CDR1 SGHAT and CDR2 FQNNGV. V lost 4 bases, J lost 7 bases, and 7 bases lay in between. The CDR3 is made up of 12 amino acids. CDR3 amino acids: CASSSRHGELFF. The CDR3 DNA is TGTGCCAGCAGCTCCCGTCACGGGGAGCTGTTTTTT. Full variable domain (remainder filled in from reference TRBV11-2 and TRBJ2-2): EAGVAQSPRYKIIEKRQSVAFWCNPISGHATLYWYQQILGQGPKLLIQFQNNGVVDDSQLPKDRFSAERLKGVDSTLKIQPAKLEDSAVYLCASSSRHGELFFGEGSRLTVL.

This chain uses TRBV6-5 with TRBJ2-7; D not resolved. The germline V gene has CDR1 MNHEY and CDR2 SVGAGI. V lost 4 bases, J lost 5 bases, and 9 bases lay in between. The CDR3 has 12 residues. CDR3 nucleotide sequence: TGTGCCAGCAGTTGGGTGGGAAACGAGCAGTACTTC. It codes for CASSWVGNEQYF.

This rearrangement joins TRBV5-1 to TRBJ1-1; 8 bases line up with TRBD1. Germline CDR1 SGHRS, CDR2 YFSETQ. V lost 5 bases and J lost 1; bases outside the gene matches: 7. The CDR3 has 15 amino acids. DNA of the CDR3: TGCGCCAGCAGTTTCCGACAGGGGAGGAACACTGAAGCTTTCTTT. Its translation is CASSFRQGRNTEAFF.

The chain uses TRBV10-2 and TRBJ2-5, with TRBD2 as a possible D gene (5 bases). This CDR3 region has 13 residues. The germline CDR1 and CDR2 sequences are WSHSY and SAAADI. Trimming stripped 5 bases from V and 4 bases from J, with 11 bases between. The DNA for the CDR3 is TGCGCCAGCAGTACTGCCGGAGGAGAGACCCAGTACTTC. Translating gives CASSTAGGETQYF.

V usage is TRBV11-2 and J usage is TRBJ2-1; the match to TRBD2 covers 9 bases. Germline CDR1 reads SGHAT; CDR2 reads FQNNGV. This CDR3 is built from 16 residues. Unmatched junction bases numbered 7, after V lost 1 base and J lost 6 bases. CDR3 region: CASSLVMGSGSNEQFF. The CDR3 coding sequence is TGTGCCAGCAGCTTAGTTATGGGTAGCGGGAGCAATGAGCAGTTCTTC.

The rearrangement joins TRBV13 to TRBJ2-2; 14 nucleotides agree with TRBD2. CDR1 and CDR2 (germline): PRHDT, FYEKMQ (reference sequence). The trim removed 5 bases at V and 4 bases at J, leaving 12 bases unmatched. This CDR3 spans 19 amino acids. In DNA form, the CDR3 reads TGTGCCAGCAGCCCAGTGACTAGCGGGAGGGAAGAGGGCACCGGGGAGCTGTTTTTT. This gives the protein CASSPVTSGREEGTGELFF.

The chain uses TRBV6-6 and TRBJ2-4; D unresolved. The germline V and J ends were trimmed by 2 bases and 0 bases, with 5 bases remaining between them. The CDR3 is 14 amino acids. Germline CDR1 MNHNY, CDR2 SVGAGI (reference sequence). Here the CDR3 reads CASSYDGAKNIQYF. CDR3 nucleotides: TGTGCCAGCAGTTACGACGGAGCCAAAAACATTCAGTACTTC.

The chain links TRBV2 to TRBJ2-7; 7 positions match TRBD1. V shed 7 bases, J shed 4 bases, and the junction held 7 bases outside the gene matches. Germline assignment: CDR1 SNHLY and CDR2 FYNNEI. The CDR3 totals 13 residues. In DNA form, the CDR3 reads TGTGCCAGCAAAAAGGGGGCAGGGTACGAGCAGTACTTC. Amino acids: CASKKGAGYEQYF. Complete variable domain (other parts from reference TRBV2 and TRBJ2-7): EPEVTQTPSHQVTQMGQEVILRCVPISNHLYFYWYRQILGQKVEFLVSFYNNEISEKSEIFDDQFSVERPDGSNFTLKIRSTKLEDSAMYFCASKKGAGYEQYFGPGTRLTVT.

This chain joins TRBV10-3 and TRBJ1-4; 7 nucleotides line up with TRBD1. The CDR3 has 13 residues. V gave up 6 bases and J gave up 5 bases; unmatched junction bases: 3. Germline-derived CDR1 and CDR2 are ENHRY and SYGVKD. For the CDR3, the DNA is TGTGCCATCAGGGGGACAGAGAATGAAAAACTGTTTTTT. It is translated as CAIRGTENEKLFF.

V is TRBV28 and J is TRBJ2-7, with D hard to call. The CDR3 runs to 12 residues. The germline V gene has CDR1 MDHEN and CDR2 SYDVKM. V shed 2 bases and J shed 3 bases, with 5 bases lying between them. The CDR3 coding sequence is TGTGCCAGCAGTTTAGACGGCTACGAGCAGTACTTC. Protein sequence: CASSLDGYEQYF.

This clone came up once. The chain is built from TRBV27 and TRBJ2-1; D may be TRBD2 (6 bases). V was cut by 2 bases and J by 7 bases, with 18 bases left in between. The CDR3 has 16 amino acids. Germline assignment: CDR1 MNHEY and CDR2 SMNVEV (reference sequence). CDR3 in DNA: TGTGCCAGCAGTTTAAGTAATCCGGGAGTGCGGAATGAGCAGTTCTTC. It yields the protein CASSLSNPGVRNEQFF.

CDR3 amino acids: CASSLGTSRDEQYF. In DNA form, the CDR3 reads TGCGCCAGCAGCCTCGGGACATCCCGCGACGAGCAGTACTTC. The V and J genes are TRBV5-1 and TRBJ2-7; tentative D call: TRBD1 (6 bases). V was cut by 4 bases and J by 5 bases, with 16 bases left in between. Per the germline V gene, CDR1 is SGHRS and CDR2 is YFSETQ. This CDR3 is built from 14 residues.

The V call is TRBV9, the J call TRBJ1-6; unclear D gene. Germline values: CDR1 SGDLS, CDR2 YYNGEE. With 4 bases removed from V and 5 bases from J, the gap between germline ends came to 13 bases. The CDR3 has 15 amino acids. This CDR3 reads CASSYGSVDNSPLHF. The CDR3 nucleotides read TGTGCCAGCAGCTACGGGTCGGTTGATAATTCACCCCTCCACTTT.

CDR3 region: CASTLAGDYNEQFF. In nucleotides, the CDR3 is TGCGCCAGCACCCTAGCGGGGGACTACAATGAGCAGTTCTTC. The rearrangement links TRBV5-1 to TRBJ2-1, with 10 bases matching TRBD2. V was pared by 6 bases and J by 3 bases, with 3 bases of the junction left unmatched. The CDR3 has 14 residues. CDR1 SGHRS and CDR2 YFSETQ come from the germline V gene. The variable domain in full, with the rest retrieved from reference TRBV5-1 and TRBJ2-1, is KAGVTQTPRYLIKTRGQQVTLSCSPISGHRSVSWYQQTPGQGLQFLFEYFSETQRNKGNFPGRFSGRQFSNSRSEMNVSTLELGDSALYLCASTLAGDYNEQFFGPGTRLTVL.

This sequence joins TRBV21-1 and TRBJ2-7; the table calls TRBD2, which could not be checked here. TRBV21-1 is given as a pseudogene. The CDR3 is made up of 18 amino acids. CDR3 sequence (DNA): TGTGCCAGCAGCAAAGGTGACGGGACTAGCGGGAGAGGCTACGAGCAGTACTTC. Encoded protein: CASSKGDGTSGRGYEQYF.

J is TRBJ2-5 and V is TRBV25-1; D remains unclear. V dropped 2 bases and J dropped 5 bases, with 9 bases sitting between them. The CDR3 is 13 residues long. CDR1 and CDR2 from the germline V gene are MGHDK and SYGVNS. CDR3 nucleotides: TGTGCCAGCAGTGAACAAGGGTTGGAGACCCAGTACTTC. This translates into CASSEQGLETQYF.

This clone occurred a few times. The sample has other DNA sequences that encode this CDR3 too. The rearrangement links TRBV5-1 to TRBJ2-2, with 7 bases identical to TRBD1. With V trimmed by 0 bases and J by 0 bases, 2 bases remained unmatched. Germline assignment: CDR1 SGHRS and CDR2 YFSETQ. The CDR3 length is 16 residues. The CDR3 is CASSLGGTANTGELFF. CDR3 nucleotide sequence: TGCGCCAGCAGCTTGGGAGGGACAGCGAACACCGGGGAGCTGTTTTTT.

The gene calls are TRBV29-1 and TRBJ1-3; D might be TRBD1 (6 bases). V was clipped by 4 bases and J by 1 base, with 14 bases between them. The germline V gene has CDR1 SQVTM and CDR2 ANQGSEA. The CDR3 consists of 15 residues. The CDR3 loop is CSVAGTPNSGNTIYF. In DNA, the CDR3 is TGCAGCGTTGCCGGGACACCTAATTCTGGAAACACCATATATTTT.

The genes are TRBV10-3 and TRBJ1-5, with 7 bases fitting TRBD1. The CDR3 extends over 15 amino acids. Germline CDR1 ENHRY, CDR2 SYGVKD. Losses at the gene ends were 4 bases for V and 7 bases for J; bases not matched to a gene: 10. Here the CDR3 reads CAISGDSPLGQPQHF. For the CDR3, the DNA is TGTGCCATCAGTGGGGACAGCCCCTTGGGGCAGCCCCAGCATTTT.